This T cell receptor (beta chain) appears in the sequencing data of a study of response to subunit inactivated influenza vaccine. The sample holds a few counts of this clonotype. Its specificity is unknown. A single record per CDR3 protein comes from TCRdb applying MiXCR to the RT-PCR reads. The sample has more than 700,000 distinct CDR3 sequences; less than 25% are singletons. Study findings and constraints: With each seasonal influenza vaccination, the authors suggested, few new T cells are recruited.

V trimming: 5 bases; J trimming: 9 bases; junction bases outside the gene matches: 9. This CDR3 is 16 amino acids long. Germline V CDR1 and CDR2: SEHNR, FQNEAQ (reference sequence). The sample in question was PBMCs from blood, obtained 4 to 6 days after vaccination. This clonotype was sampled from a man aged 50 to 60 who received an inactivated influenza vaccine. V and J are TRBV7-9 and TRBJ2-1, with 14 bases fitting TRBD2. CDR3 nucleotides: TGTGCCAGCAGCCCCCCGGGACTAGCGGGAGTGATTGAGCAGTTCTTC. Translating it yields CASSPPGLAGVIEQFF.